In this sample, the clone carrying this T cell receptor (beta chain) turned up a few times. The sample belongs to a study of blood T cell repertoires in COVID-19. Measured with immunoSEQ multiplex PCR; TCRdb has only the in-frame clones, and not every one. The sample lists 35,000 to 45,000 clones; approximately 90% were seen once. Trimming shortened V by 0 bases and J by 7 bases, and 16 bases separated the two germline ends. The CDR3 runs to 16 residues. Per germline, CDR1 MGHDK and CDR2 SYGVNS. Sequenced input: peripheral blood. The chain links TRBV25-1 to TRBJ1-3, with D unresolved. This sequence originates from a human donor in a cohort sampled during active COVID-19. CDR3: CASSEYGIGLGNTIYF. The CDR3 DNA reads TGTGCCAGCAGTGAATATGGGATTGGACTGGGTAACACCATATATTTT. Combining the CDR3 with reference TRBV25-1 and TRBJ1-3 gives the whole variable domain EADIYQTPRYLVIGTGKKITLECSQTMGHDKMYWYQQDPGMELHLIHYSYGVNSTEKGDLSSESTVSRIRTEHFPLTLESARPSHTSQYLCASSEYGIGLGNTIYFGEGSWLTVV.